Each of the 22 T cell receptor beta chains below was sequenced from the same sample in a study of OX40 agonist ivuxolimab in advanced cancers. Method: immunoSEQ multiplex PCR; TCRdb's copy keeps in-frame clones and lacks some. The data contain some 77,000 clones, around 87% of them singletons. The input for sequencing was CD4+ or CD8+ T cells sorted from blood, taken in a trial of the OX40 agonist ivuxolimab. These receptors were collected from an adult with an advanced solid tumor such as melanoma, head and neck, liver or kidney cancer.

V is TRBV10-3 and J is TRBJ2-3; 11 bases are shared with TRBD1. The CDR3 sequence is 14 residues long. Trimming at V came to 10 bases and at J to 0 bases, leaving 3 bases not matched to a gene. Germline V gene data show CDR1 as ENHRY and CDR2 as SYGVKD. CDR3 sequence (DNA): TGTGCCACCCGGGACAGGGGGAGCACAGATACGCAGTATTTT. Amino acids: CATRDRGSTDTQYF.

The chain employs TRBV5-1 and TRBJ2-7; 9 bases are a match to TRBD2. Germline CDR1 and CDR2: SGHRS and YFSETQ. V lost 0 bases, J lost 7 bases, and 8 bases stayed unmatched. This CDR3 comprises 15 residues. The CDR3 loop is CASSLAVSGRREQYF. CDR3 nucleotide sequence: TGCGCCAGCAGCTTGGCCGTAAGCGGGAGGAGGGAGCAGTACTTC. The variable domain in full, completed from reference TRBV5-1 and TRBJ2-7, reads KAGVTQTPRYLIKTRGQQVTLSCSPISGHRSVSWYQQTPGQGLQFLFEYFSETQRNKGNFPGRFSGRQFSNSRSEMNVSTLELGDSALYLCASSLAVSGRREQYFGPGTRLTVT.

The chain recombines TRBV19 with TRBJ1-2; 10 nucleotides agree with TRBD1. Per the germline V gene, CDR1 is LNHDA and CDR2 is SQIVND (reference sequence). Germline trimming cut 4 bases from V and 4 bases from J; bases unmatched to any gene: 6. This CDR3 region has 15 residues. CDR3 sequence: CASSTGQGGFYGYTF. The CDR3 DNA sequence: TGTGCCAGTAGTACCGGACAGGGGGGATTCTATGGCTACACCTTC. Based on the CDR3 plus reference TRBV19 and TRBJ1-2, the full variable domain is DGGITQSPKYLFRKEGQNVTLSCEQNLNHDAMYWYRQDPGQGLRLIYYSQIVNDFQKGDIAEGYSVSREKKESFPLTVTSAQKNPTAFYLCASSTGQGGFYGYTFGSGTRLTVV.

V is TRBV28 and J is TRBJ1-1; D gene ambiguous. The germline V gene encodes CDR1 MDHEN and CDR2 SYDVKM. This CDR3 contains 15 residues. V lost 5 bases to trimming and J lost 4 bases, with 17 bases between them. This CDR3 is CASSPPSLFITEAFF. In DNA, the CDR3 is TGTGCCAGCAGTCCTCCAAGCCTTTTTATCACTGAAGCTTTCTTT.

The CDR3 loop is CSVGGRLTNGYTF. The DNA of the CDR3 is TGCAGCGTTGGGGGGCGTTTAACTAATGGCTACACCTTC. The chain is built from TRBV29-1 and TRBJ1-2; a weak D match, TRBD1 (6 bases). V dropped 4 bases and J dropped 6 bases, with 15 bases sitting between them. CDR3 length: 13 residues. Germline CDR1 is SQVTM and CDR2 is ANQGSEA. Based on the CDR3 plus reference TRBV29-1 and TRBJ1-2, the full variable domain is SAVISQKPSRDICQRGTSLTIQCQVDSQVTMMFWYRQQPGQSLTLIATANQGSEATYESGFVIDKFPISRPNLTFSTLTVSNMSPEDSSIYLCSVGGRLTNGYTFGSGTRLTVV.

The gene calls are TRBV6-1 and TRBJ1-4; the match to TRBD1 covers 8 bases. Germline V gene lookup returns CDR1 MNHNS and CDR2 SASEGT. V dropped 4 bases and J dropped 8; count of bases not matched to a gene: 6. The CDR3 is 14 amino acids. The CDR3 DNA follows: TGTGCCAGCAGTGTACCGGGACAGGAGGAAAAACTGTTTTTT. It is translated as CASSVPGQEEKLFF.

The genes are TRBV9 and TRBJ1-3, with 9 bases aligning to TRBD1. Germline CDR1 and CDR2: SGDLS and YYNGEE. J lost 0 bases, V lost 3 bases, and 4 bases had no gene match. This CDR3 contains 16 residues. The CDR3 region is CASSGTGAYSGNTIYF. The CDR3 DNA reads as TGTGCCAGCAGCGGGACAGGGGCCTACTCTGGAAACACCATATATTTT.

This chain uses TRBV29-1 with TRBJ1-4; TRBD1 aligns across 8 bases. Germline-derived CDR1 and CDR2 are SQVTM and ANQGSEA. The CDR3 consists of 13 residues. The trim removed 7 bases at V and 6 bases at J, leaving 7 bases unmatched. CDR3 protein: CSAVLQGDEKLFF. The CDR3 DNA follows: TGCAGCGCGGTCTTACAGGGGGATGAAAAACTGTTTTTT.

The genes are TRBV5-1 and TRBJ2-1; 7 bases map to TRBD2. The V gene end was trimmed by 0 bases and the J gene end by 4 bases; junction bases not matched to a gene: 4. The germline CDR1 and CDR2 sequences are SGHRS and YFSETQ. The CDR3 runs to 15 residues. In DNA, the CDR3 is TGCGCCAGCAGCTTGGAGCCTAGCGGTTACAATGAGCAGTTCTTC. Its translation: CASSLEPSGYNEQFF. The variable domain in full, with the rest retrieved from reference TRBV5-1 and TRBJ2-1, is KAGVTQTPRYLIKTRGQQVTLSCSPISGHRSVSWYQQTPGQGLQFLFEYFSETQRNKGNFPGRFSGRQFSNSRSEMNVSTLELGDSALYLCASSLEPSGYNEQFFGPGTRLTVL.

In this sample, this clone turned up once. The chain carries TRBV5-1 and TRBJ1-3; D may be TRBD1 (5 bases). V was shortened by 4 bases and J by 0 bases, with 14 bases between the two germline ends. The CDR3 is 16 residues long. The germline gives CDR1 SGHRS, CDR2 YFSETQ. The CDR3 is CASSREQGTSGNTIYF. CDR3 nucleotide sequence: TGCGCCAGCAGCCGGGAGCAGGGAACCTCTGGAAACACCATATATTTT.

J is TRBJ2-1 and V is TRBV18; D may be TRBD1 (5 bases). With 0 bases removed from V and 7 bases from J, the gap between germline ends came to 7 bases. The length of the CDR3 is 13 residues. The V gene's germline CDR1 is KGHSH and CDR2 LQKENI. The DNA for the CDR3 is TGTGCCAGCTCACCACCGCCAGGGAATGAGCAGTTCTTC. Its protein product is CASSPPPGNEQFF. Looking up the rest from reference TRBV18 and TRBJ2-1 gives the full variable domain: NAGVMQNPRHLVRRRGQEARLRCSPMKGHSHVYWYRQLPEEGLKFMVYLQKENIIDESGMPKERFSAEFPKEGPSILRIQQVVRGDSAAYFCASSPPPGNEQFFGPGTRLTVL.

The chain uses TRBV7-2 and TRBJ2-7; 11 nucleotides agree with TRBD1. This CDR3 comprises 15 residues. The germline V gene has CDR1 SGHTA and CDR2 FQGNSA. The V gene end was trimmed by 4 bases and the J gene end by 2 bases; junction bases not matched to a gene: 4. The CDR3 protein is CASSYGQGATYEQYF. CDR3 DNA sequence: TGTGCCAGCAGCTACGGACAGGGGGCAACCTACGAGCAGTACTTC.

This clone has more than one count but fewer than ten. This rearrangement joins TRBV7-8 to TRBJ1-1; TRBD1 might be the D (6 bases). Germline V gene lookup returns CDR1 SGHVS and CDR2 FQNEAQ. Between the trimmed V and J ends, which lost 5 bases and 6 bases, there was a span of 16 bases. The CDR3 sequence is 14 residues long. CDR3 bases: TGTGCCAGCAGCCTGACAGGAAAATACCCTGAAGCTTTCTTT. It translates to CASSLTGKYPEAFF.

V usage is TRBV4-3 and J usage is TRBJ2-1; 9 nucleotides line up with TRBD2. Germline values: CDR1 LGHNA, CDR2 YSLEER. This CDR3 is 17 amino acids long. J gave up 4 bases and V 0 bases, and 7 bases lay outside the gene matches. DNA of the CDR3: TGCGCCAGCAGCCAAGACGTGCGCGGGAGGGCTTACAATGAGCAGTTCTTC. Protein sequence: CASSQDVRGRAYNEQFF.

This chain joins TRBV20-1 and TRBJ1-1; D not resolved. The germline gives CDR1 DFQATT, CDR2 SNEGSKA (reference sequence). This CDR3 is 10 amino acids long. Trimming took 7 bases from V and 5 from J, leaving 8 bases between them. CDR3 nucleotides: TGCAGTGTTAGGAAAACTGAAGCTTTCTTT. This encodes CSVRKTEAFF.

The V call is TRBV6-6, the J call TRBJ1-5; D is possibly TRBD1 (6 bases). The CDR3 has 13 amino acids. V was cut by 2 bases and J by 7 bases, with 9 bases left in between. CDR1 is MNHNY and CDR2 is SVGAGI in the germline V gene (reference sequence). DNA of the CDR3: TGTGCCAGCAGTTACGGGGGGCAGCAGCCCCAGCATTTT. Amino acid sequence: CASSYGGQQPQHF.

V is TRBV30 and J is TRBJ2-7; weak D call: TRBD2 (5 bases). Germline lookup yields CDR1 GTSNPN and CDR2 SVGIG (reference sequence). CDR3 length: 15 amino acids. With 4 bases removed from V and 0 bases from J, the gap between germline ends came to 16 bases. In nucleotides, the CDR3 is TGTGCCTGGACGGCGGGCAGCCTGATCTCCTACGAGCAGTACTTC. Protein product: CAWTAGSLISYEQYF.

The CDR3 DNA follows: TGTGCCAGCAGTACCAACCTTTACGAGCAGTACTTC. This codes for CASSTNLYEQYF. The V and J genes are TRBV27 and TRBJ2-7; D not resolved. The V end lost 5 bases, the J end lost 4 bases, and 9 bases lay between the germline ends. This CDR3 has 12 residues. The germline gives CDR1 MNHEY, CDR2 SMNVEV (reference sequence).

This clone was observed a single time. The chain carries TRBV7-3 and TRBJ2-1; the match to TRBD1 covers 7 bases. This CDR3 has 13 amino acids. J lost 3 bases, V lost 6 bases, and 2 bases had no gene match. CDR1 and CDR2 from the germline V gene are SGHTA and FQGTGA. This CDR3 reads CASRRTGYNEQFF. The DNA for the CDR3 is TGTGCCAGCAGGCGGACAGGCTACAATGAGCAGTTCTTC.

The chain has TRBV29-1 and TRBJ2-2; 9 nucleotides agree with TRBD1. CDR1 SQVTM and CDR2 ANQGSEA come from the germline V gene. V lost 6 bases and J lost 3; bases outside the gene matches: 2. The CDR3 length is 13 residues. CDR3: CSVGTGYTGELFF. Here the CDR3 DNA reads TGCAGCGTGGGGACAGGGTACACCGGGGAGCTGTTTTTT.

This clone appeared a single time. The chain is built from TRBV9 and TRBJ1-1; D might be TRBD1 (6 bases). Germline-derived CDR1 and CDR2 are SGDLS and YYNGEE. The ends were cut back, 2 bases at V and 6 bases at J, with 11 bases in the middle. The CDR3 is 13 amino acids. The CDR3: CASSVQGRAEAFF. The CDR3 bases are TGTGCCAGCAGCGTGCAGGGGAGGGCTGAAGCTTTCTTT. Supplemented by reference TRBV9 and TRBJ1-1, the full variable domain reads DSGVTQTPKHLITATGQRVTLRCSPRSGDLSVYWYQQSLDQGLQFLIQYYNGEERAKGNILERFSAQQFPDLHSELNLSSLELGDSALYFCASSVQGRAEAFFGQGTRLTVV.

This sequence joins TRBV7-3 and TRBJ2-5, with 9 bases lining up with TRBD1. From germline, CDR1 is SGHTA and CDR2 FQGTGA. V shed 5 bases, J shed 5 bases, and the junction held 6 bases outside the gene matches. CDR3 length: 14 amino acids. CDR3 amino acids: CASSIHRGLETQYF. Here the CDR3 DNA reads TGTGCCAGCAGCATCCACAGGGGGCTGGAGACCCAGTACTTC.